This is a list of T cell receptor beta chains from one sample in a study of blood T cell repertoires in COVID-19. Data came from immunoSEQ multiplex PCR; TCRdb stores just in-frame clones and leaves some out. The table records under 200,000 clones, around 85% of them present only once. The source material was peripheral blood. All receptors come from a woman aged 55-69 years with COVID-19, enrolled during active disease. Each CDR3 is given with its conserved first and last residue. The D gene is left open where the match is weak. For some rows the clone size is stated as once, few or many, or as a class when expanded; others skip it.

TRBJ2-4,-,-,TRBV7-5,TGTGCCAGAAGCCACCCTCGGGACAGGGGGGGATTAGCCAAAAACATTCAGTACTTC,CARSHPRDRGGLAKNIQYF
TRBJ1-5,-,-,TRBV23-1,TGCGCCAGCAGTCCTTCTCAATCCTACGGGACTGAGAATCAGCCCCAGCATTTT,CASSPSQSYGTENQPQHF
TRBJ2-1,TRBD2,-,TRBV4-3,TGCGCCAGCAGCCAAGGGTTTAGCGGGAGGTACAATGAGCAGTTCTTC,CASSQGFSGRYNEQFF
TRBJ1-1,-,-,TRBV6-4,TGTGCCAGCAGCCCAGTGAACACTGAAGCTTTCTTT,CASSPVNTEAFF
TRBJ1-2,TRBD1,-,TRBV5-6,TGTGCCAGCAGCCCGTACCCGTTGACAGGGGACGACTATGGCTACACCTTC,CASSPYPLTGDDYGYTF
TRBJ1-4,TRBD1,-,TRBV28,TGTGCCAGCAGCATAGCGGACAGGCTGGGTGAAAAACTGTTTTTT,CASSIADRLGEKLFF
TRBJ2-7,TRBD2,-,TRBV4-1,TGCGCCAGCAGCCAGGGACTAGCGGGAATCTCCTACGAGCAGTACTTC,CASSQGLAGISYEQYF
TRBJ2-2,-,-,TRBV13,TGTGCCAGCAGCTTCGGTAGCACCGGGGAGCTGTTTTTT,CASSFGSTGELFF
TRBJ2-1,-,-,TRBV9,TGTGCCAGCAGCGTAGGGCAGGGCTCCTACAATGAGCAGTTCTTC,CASSVGQGSYNEQFF
TRBJ2-3,-,-,TRBV11-2,TGTGCCAGCAGTTCCGCCGGGAGCCGCACAGATACGCAGTATTTT,CASSSAGSRTDTQYF
TRBJ2-7,-,-,TRBV7-3,TGTGCCAGCAGCTCTGGGAGCTCCTACGAGCAGTACTTC,CASSSGSSYEQYF
TRBJ2-7,-,-,TRBV6-1,TGTGCCAGCAGTGATGCCAGGGTCGGAACCTACGAGCAGTACTTC,CASSDARVGTYEQYF
TRBJ2-5,TRBD2,-,TRBV6-5,TGTGCCAGCACTCCGGGAGGAGAGACCCAGTACTTC,CASTPGGETQYF
TRBJ1-1,-,once,TRBV27,TGTGCCAGCAGTTTACCAGGGGCCACTGAAGCTTTCTTT,CASSLPGATEAFF
TRBJ1-4,-,once,TRBV6-2/TRBV6-3,TGTGCCAGCAGTTACTCGTGGACAGAATCGGGAAAACTGTTTTTT,CASSYSWTESGKLFF
TRBJ1-1,-,-,TRBV3-1/TRBV3-2,TGTGCCAGCAGCCCAAGTCCGGGTCCGATGAACACTGAAGCTTTCTTT,CASSPSPGPMNTEAFF
TRBJ1-4,-,-,TRBV27,TGTGCCAGCAGTTTACACAATCAGGCAGGTGAACGGGAAAAACTGTTTTTT,CASSLHNQAGEREKLFF
TRBJ2-7,-,-,TRBV5-4,TGTGCCAGCAGCTCCCACCCCTCGAGCGCCTCCTACGAGCAGTACTTC,CASSSHPSSASYEQYF
TRBJ2-3,-,-,TRBV5-1,TGCGCCAGCAGCTTGGGTGAGGGCCGAGCAGATACGCAGTATTTT,CASSLGEGRADTQYF
TRBJ2-7,-,few,TRBV9,TGTGCCAGCAGCTCACCTCATAGCTACGAGCAGTACTTC,CASSSPHSYEQYF
TRBJ1-6,TRBD1,-,TRBV28,TGTGCCAGCAGTTTTCTGGACAGGGGGCTAACGAATTCACCCCTCCACTTT,CASSFLDRGLTNSPLHF
TRBJ1-2,-,-,TRBV4-2,TGTGCCAGCAGCCTAAGTGGGGGAGGTGGCTACACCTTC,CASSLSGGGGYTF
TRBJ2-7,TRBD1,-,TRBV7-3,TGTGCCAGCAGCTTCCGGACAGGCGACGAGCAGTACTTC,CASSFRTGDEQYF
TRBJ2-5,TRBD2,-,TRBV9,TGTGCCAGCAGCGTAGGGGCGGGAGAAGAGACCCAGTACTTC,CASSVGAGEETQYF
TRBJ2-5,TRBD1,-,TRBV2,TGTGCCAGCAGGGGACAGGCCCAAGAGACCCAGTACTTC,CASRGQAQETQYF
TRBJ1-5,-,-,TRBV7-2,TGTGCCAGCAGCTTAGCTGGTGGAGGATCACGGCCCCAGCATTTT,CASSLAGGGSRPQHF
TRBJ2-1,TRBD2,-,TRBV19,TGTGCCAGTAGTATGGGCGGGAGCTCCTACAATGAGCAGTTCTTC,CASSMGGSSYNEQFF
TRBJ1-2,-,-,TRBV19,TGTGCCAGTAGTATAGATCGACGGGATTCTAACTATGGCTACACCTTC,CASSIDRRDSNYGYTF
TRBJ2-1,-,-,TRBV4-2,TGTGCCAGCAGCCAAGATTGGGGACTGCCCTACAATGAGCAGTTCTTC,CASSQDWGLPYNEQFF
TRBJ2-7,TRBD1,-,TRBV19,TGTGCCAGTAGTATGGGACAGGGCTACGAGCAGTACTTC,CASSMGQGYEQYF
TRBJ2-2,-,-,TRBV24-1,TGTGCCACCAGTGATTTGGACTCGAACACCGGGGAGCTGTTTTTT,CATSDLDSNTGELFF
TRBJ2-3,-,-,TRBV9,TGTGCCAGCAGACCTACGGGGTCGACAGGCGCCACTCCAGATACGCAGTATTTT,CASRPTGSTGATPDTQYF
TRBJ2-7,TRBD2,-,TRBV4-1,TGCGCCAGCGGGGCGGGAGGGCCGTACGAGCAGTACTTC,CASGAGGPYEQYF
TRBJ1-2,-,-,TRBV27,TGTGCCAGCAGCCCTTTCGGCGGGAACTATGGCTACACCTTC,CASSPFGGNYGYTF
TRBJ2-7,-,-,TRBV7-7,TGTGCTAGCAGCTTAGGCCCACAGGCATTCTACGAGCAGTACTTC,CASSLGPQAFYEQYF
TRBJ1-2,TRBD1,-,TRBV7-2,TGTGCCAGCAGCTCCAGGACAGGGTCTTATGGCTACACCTTC,CASSSRTGSYGYTF
TRBJ2-2,TRBD1,-,TRBV18,TGTGCCAGCTCACCACGGACAGGGAACACCGGGGAGCTGTTTTTT,CASSPRTGNTGELFF
TRBJ2-6,-,-,TRBV4-1,TGCGCCAGCAGCCTTCTCTCTGGGGCCAACGTCCTGACTTTC,CASSLLSGANVLTF
TRBJ2-7,TRBD1,-,TRBV3-1/TRBV3-2,TGTGCCAGCAGCCGTCTCGGGACAGGGGGCTACGAGCAGTACTTC,CASSRLGTGGYEQYF
TRBJ2-1,-,-,TRBV9,TGTGCCAGCAGCGTAGCGAGTTCCCCCAATGAGCAGTTCTTC,CASSVASSPNEQFF
TRBJ1-5,-,-,TRBV19,TGTGCCAGTCAACAAAATCGGGGCAATCAGCCCCAGCATTTT,CASQQNRGNQPQHF
TRBJ2-3,-,-,TRBV9,TGTGCCAGCAGCGGGAGCCGCACAGATACGCAGTATTTT,CASSGSRTDTQYF
TRBJ2-7,TRBD1,-,TRBV9,TGTGCCAGCAGCGAGGGGGCTGCGTGGTCCTACGAGCAGTACTTC,CASSEGAAWSYEQYF
TRBJ1-1,TRBD1,once,TRBV30,TGTGCCTGGAGGCCTGACAGGGGCAACACTGAAGCTTTCTTT,CAWRPDRGNTEAFF
TRBJ2-7,-,-,TRBV27,TGTGCCAGCAGTCTGTCGACTAGAATGTACGAGCAGTACTTC,CASSLSTRMYEQYF
TRBJ1-2,-,-,TRBV5-1,TGCGCCAGCAGCTTGAACCCCACAGGGAACTATGGCTACACCTTC,CASSLNPTGNYGYTF
TRBJ1-5,TRBD1,-,TRBV5-1,TGCGCCAGCAGCACCTCCGGGACAGATAATCAGCCCCAGCATTTT,CASSTSGTDNQPQHF
TRBJ1-2,TRBD1,-,TRBV7-9,TGTGCCAGCAGCGCCGGGCCGGGACAGCTATGGGGCTACACCTTC,CASSAGPGQLWGYTF
TRBJ1-4,TRBD1,-,TRBV5-4,TGTGCCAGCAGCATTCCGGGACAGCTTAATGAAAAACTGTTTTTT,CASSIPGQLNEKLFF
TRBJ2-1,TRBD2,-,TRBV6-2/TRBV6-3,TGTGCCAGCAGTTACACGACTAGCGGGAGGACTTCTGTGGTCGATGAGCAGTTCTTC,CASSYTTSGRTSVVDEQFF
TRBJ2-1,TRBD2,-,TRBV2,TGTGCCAGCAGTGACGGGACTAGCGGGACTAAACCTTACAATGAGCAGTTCTTC,CASSDGTSGTKPYNEQFF
TRBJ1-5,-,-,TRBV18,TGTGCCAGCTCACCACGGGGGGGCGGCAATCAGCCCCAGCATTTT,CASSPRGGGNQPQHF